The clone carrying this T cell receptor beta chain occurred many times. Its antigen is unidentified. The V segment lost 0 bases and the J segment 9 bases; nucleotides outside the gene matches: 6. Per the germline V gene, CDR1 is MNHEY and CDR2 is SMNVEV (reference sequence). This CDR3 is built from 16 residues. The source of the sample is a study of early T cells in non-severe SARS-CoV-2 infection. Study-level findings and limits: The matching step, a VDJdb search, favored anti-spike CD8 responses and missed private and CD4 specificities.

Researchers tagged individual cDNA molecules with unique molecular identifiers. TCRdb analysed the 5' RACE reads with MiXCR anew, one entry per CDR3 protein. The sample includes 55,000 to 65,000 distinct CDR3 sequences, about 8.9% seen only once; the top ten take under 20%. The sequenced material came from whole blood. The rearrangement joins TRBV27 to TRBJ1-6; 9 bases line up with TRBD1. This clonotype was obtained from an adult who was a healthcare worker with PCR-confirmed SARS-CoV-2 infection or an uninfected control (not recorded which). The CDR3 DNA reads TGTGCCAGCAGTTTATCGGGGACAGGGTTTGGTTCACCCCTCCACTTT. As protein: CASSLSGTGFGSPLHF.